The clone carrying this T cell receptor (beta chain) was found a few times. What it binds is not known. The CDR3 is 15 residues long. V shed 4 bases and J 11 bases; nucleotides not matched to a gene: 16. Germline V gene lookup returns CDR1 MGHRA and CDR2 YSYEKL. The source of the sample is a study of T-cell memory formation after mild COVID-19. General observations from the study: CD4/CD8 balance held among clones contracting day 15 to 85, and later expanders leaned CD4+.

TCRdb ran MiXCR on the 5' RACE reads and lists one entry per CDR3 protein. The sample lists 45,000 to 65,000 distinct CDR3 sequences; over 7.5% were seen once. The sequence was collected from a young man who had mild COVID-19 (a few samples of this study predate the infection). Cell type and time point are not known. This sequence joins TRBV4-1 and TRBJ1-1; 7 bases line up with TRBD1. Specimen: PBMCs or a T cell subset sorted from them (not recorded which). CDR3 region: CASSPGGRGLELAFF. CDR3 nucleotide sequence: TGCGCCAGCAGCCCAGGGGGGCGAGGGCTTGAATTGGCTTTCTTT.